This T cell receptor beta chain is from a study of cytomegalovirus exposure and HLA in healthy donors. Study-wide points: As confirmed in vitro, a few CMV-associated chains were specific for CMV antigens. Usually a TCR sequence was rare, but some public TCRs were found in many donors. The authors enumerated over 150 TCR beta chains as linked to cytomegalovirus.

The donors belonged to the roughly 110-subject validation cohort, separate from the roughly 600-subject first cohort. Repertoires were generated with immunoSEQ multiplex PCR, while TCRdb's copy carries only in-frame clones and drops some. The sample lists 100,000 to 150,000 clones, approximately 91% occurring once. The germline V gene has CDR1 SNHLY and CDR2 FYNNEI. The CDR3 has 16 residues. The V gene end was trimmed by 7 bases and the J gene end by 5 bases; junction bases not matched to a gene: 11. Regarding this clone: Its antigen is unidentified.

The gene calls are TRBV2 and TRBJ1-4, with TRBD1 identical over 9 bases. The sequencing sample was made of PBMCs. This TCR derives from a woman younger than 35 in good health and CMV-seronegative. In nucleotides, the CDR3 is TGTGCCAGCACAAGACCTACAGGGGGCCCGAATGAAAAACTGTTTTTT. Translated: CASTRPTGGPNEKLFF.